This TCR beta chain stems from a study of CD8 T cells in Susac syndrome. Trimming left V 1 base short and J 3 bases short, with 12 bases between. Germline CDR1 and CDR2: SGHVS and FQNEAQ. This CDR3 contains 15 residues. Random hexamers were used to reverse transcribe 0.5 to 1 ug of RNA. Each CDR3 protein is one row after TCRdb ran MiXCR on the immunoSEQ multiplex PCR reads. The repertoire has some 63,000 distinct CDR3 sequences, over 85% of them found once; the top ten carry 0.5% to 0.7%. The receptor comes from a human donor with multiple sclerosis. Sequences were obtained from CD8+ T cells from PBMCs. The rearrangement joins TRBV7-8 to TRBJ1-2; D is unclear. CDR3 DNA: TGTGCCAGCAGCTTAGTATATGCGGGCGACTATGGCTACACCTTC. This gives the protein CASSLVYAGDYGYTF.